A selection of T cell receptor beta chains follows, all from one sample in a study of T cells in Graves' hyperthyroidism and ophthalmopathy. In TCRdb, the multiplex PCR reads were re-called with MiXCR into one record per CDR3 protein. The sample lists fewer than 400,000 distinct CDR3 sequences, 16% occurring once. Material: blood. The origin of the receptors is a man aged 25 to 40 with Graves' hyperthyroidism. Each CDR3 is given with its conserved first and last residue. The D gene is left open where the match is weak. Size is stated for part of the rows, as once, few or many counts, or as a class when the clone is expanded.

J gene	clone size	V gene	D gene	CDR3 protein	CDR3 DNA
TRBJ2-1	many	TRBV12-3/TRBV12-4	-	CASGFPGSYNEQFF	TGTGCCAGCGGGTTCCCAGGGTCCTACAATGAGCAGTTCTTC
TRBJ2-1	many	TRBV3-1	-	CASSLSSTYNEQFF	TGTGCCAGCAGCCTTTCAAGTACCTACAATGAGCAGTTCTTC
TRBJ2-1	many	TRBV20-1	-	CSATGRLAPNMNEQFF	TGCAGTGCAACCGGTAGACTGGCTCCTAACATGAATGAGCAGTTCTTC
TRBJ2-1	many	TRBV20-1	-	CSAPKTGGRHNEQFF	TGCAGTGCTCCCAAGACAGGAGGGCGCCACAATGAGCAGTTCTTC
TRBJ1-5	once	TRBV30	-	CAWSRLSGDQPQHF	TGTGCCTGGAGCCGGCTTTCAGGGGATCAGCCCCAGCATTTT
TRBJ1-3	many	TRBV12-3/TRBV12-4	TRBD1	CASSTGTASGNTIYF	TGTGCCAGCAGTACGGGGACAGCCTCTGGAAACACCATATATTTT
TRBJ2-3	-	TRBV24-1	-	CATSASGGPLTDTQYF	TGTGCCACCAGTGCAAGTGGGGGCCCCCTCACAGATACGCAGTATTTT
TRBJ1-2	many	TRBV5-1	TRBD1	CASSIRDSSYGYTF	TGCGCCAGCAGCATAAGGGACAGCTCATATGGCTACACCTTC
TRBJ2-2	few	TRBV5-5	-	CASSLVTNTGELFF	TGTGCCAGCAGCTTAGTTACTAACACCGGGGAGCTGTTTTTT
TRBJ2-7	many	TRBV6-1	TRBD2	CASSTKFDLSGRRWGEQYF	TGTGCCAGCAGTACAAAATTCGATCTGAGCGGGAGAAGGTGGGGCGAGCAGTACTTC
TRBJ2-7	few	TRBV6-1	-	CASSERLFPYEQYF	TGTGCCAGCAGTGAAAGGTTGTTCCCCTACGAGCAGTACTTC
TRBJ2-2	-	TRBV5-1	TRBD1	CASGSTGVDTGELFF	TGCGCCAGCGGATCGACAGGGGTTGACACCGGGGAGCTGTTTTTT
TRBJ2-7	few	TRBV7-9	TRBD2	CASSMTSGTHEQYF	TGTGCCAGCAGCATGACTAGCGGGACCCACGAGCAGTACTTC
TRBJ1-1	many	TRBV7-8	-	CASSLAISATEAFF	TGTGCCAGCAGCTTAGCGATTTCAGCCACTGAAGCTTTCTTT
TRBJ1-2	few	TRBV30	-	CAWGNYNGYTF	TGTGCCTGGGGTAACTATAATGGCTACACCTTC
TRBJ2-7	many	TRBV5-5	TRBD1	CASTTGVVADYEQYF	TGTGCCAGCACCACAGGGGTTGTAGCCGACTACGAGCAGTACTTC
TRBJ2-5	-	TRBV3-1	-	CASSGTSGIGSQYF	TGTGCCAGCTCCGGGACCTCTGGTATCGGGTCCCAGTACTTC
TRBJ1-1	few	TRBV25-1	-	CASSSLQGNTEAFF	TGTGCCAGCAGTAGCTTACAGGGGAACACTGAAGCTTTCTTT
TRBJ2-7	many	TRBV30	TRBD2	CAWSVGTRSYEQYF	TGTGCCTGGAGTGTCGGGACTAGGAGCTACGAGCAGTACTTC
TRBJ2-1	-	TRBV18	TRBD1	CASSPKDRGRDEQFF	TGTGCCAGCTCACCAAAGGACAGGGGGAGGGATGAGCAGTTCTTC
TRBJ2-7	many	TRBV2	-	CASRSGRSDNEQYF	TGTGCCAGCAGAAGTGGCAGGTCGGACAACGAGCAGTACTTC
TRBJ1-2	-	TRBV7-9	-	CASSLQGFLNYGYTF	TGTGCCAGCAGCTTACAGGGCTTCCTTAACTATGGCTACACCTTC
TRBJ2-1	many	TRBV20-1	-	CSARDRHSNNEQFF	TGCAGTGCTAGAGATCGACACTCTAACAATGAGCAGTTCTTC
TRBJ2-7	few	TRBV30	-	CAWRGPLEQYF	TGTGCCTGGAGGGGACCCCTCGAGCAGTACTTC
TRBJ1-6	many	TRBV29-1	-	CSVEVSRDSPLHF	TGCAGCGTTGAAGTTTCACGAGATTCACCCCTCCACTTT
TRBJ2-3	many	TRBV7-8	TRBD1	CASSSRDRVTDTQYF	TGTGCCAGCAGCTCCCGGGACAGAGTCACAGATACGCAGTATTTT
TRBJ1-5	-	TRBV29-1	TRBD1	CSVFEDRDQPQHF	TGCAGCGTCTTTGAAGACAGGGACCAGCCCCAGCATTTT
TRBJ2-4	-	TRBV12-3/TRBV12-4	-	CASSRGGLNIQYF	TGTGCCAGCAGTAGGGGGGGGTTAAACATTCAGTACTTC